This T cell receptor beta chain was sequenced for a study of blood T cell repertoires in COVID-19. V lost 0 bases and J lost 4; bases outside the gene matches: 2. The germline V gene encodes CDR1 ENHRY and CDR2 SYGVKD. The CDR3 has 15 residues. The assay was immunoSEQ multiplex PCR, and TCRdb's table has in-frame clones only and misses some. In the table there are approximately 52,000 clones, roughly 89% of which are singletons. The sequence was obtained from a man aged 55 to 70 with active COVID-19. The sequencing sample was made of peripheral blood. The genes are TRBV10-3 and TRBJ1-2, with TRBD1 matching over 10 bases. CDR3 sequence reads: CAISESTGGSYGYTF. The CDR3 DNA reads TGTGCCATCAGTGAGTCGACAGGGGGCTCCTATGGCTACACCTTC.